This T cell receptor beta chain was captured in a study of cytomegalovirus exposure and HLA in healthy donors. Study conclusions and caveats: When analyzed later, a missense DCLRE1C variant was found to be linked to TCR beta V- and J-gene trimming.

This clone was detected many times. Its target is unknown. The CDR3 has 16 residues. With 3 bases removed from V and 8 bases from J, the gap between germline ends came to 19 bases. Germline V gene lookup returns CDR1 MGHRA and CDR2 YSYEKL. In the PCR, 60 Vbeta and 13 Jbeta primers were used. The assay was immunoSEQ multiplex PCR, and TCRdb's table has in-frame clones only and misses some. The sample carries about 190,000 clones, approximately 78% recorded once. The J gene is TRBJ1-4, the V gene TRBV4-1, with D hard to call. The source is a male donor in good health and CMV-seronegative. Sequenced: PBMCs. The DNA for the CDR3 is TGCGCCAGCAGCCATCCGGTCGGGGAAGTCGAGGAAAAACTGTTTTTT. This encodes CASSHPVGEVEEKLFF.